The subject of this entry is one T cell receptor (beta chain). The data were obtained in a study of tumor-infiltrating lymphocytes in primary liver carcinoma. Trimming took 4 bases from V and 4 from J, leaving 13 bases between them. This CDR3 comprises 14 residues. Blood RNA was derived from unsorted whole blood, and germline DNA was extracted too. The patients carried chronic HBV infection and had received no treatment. Total RNA (approximately 500 ng) served as template for TCR beta cDNA synthesis primed by a constant-region primer. Each TCR beta library was derived from three nested multiplex PCR rounds that employed slightly modified ARM-PCR. The opening two PCR rounds, around 11 cycles each, paired TRBV1-TRBV30 forward primers with a C-beta reverse primer. A single record per CDR3 protein comes from TCRdb applying MiXCR to the multiplex PCR reads. The table shows about 320,000 distinct CDR3 sequences, with approximately 65% occurring only once.

This chain uses TRBV12-3 or TRBV12-4 with TRBJ1-2; a possible D gene is TRBD1 (6 bases). This TCR was sampled from a man aged 40-49 years with primary liver carcinoma and hepatitis B virus infection. The sample consisted of peripheral blood. The CDR3 nucleotides read TGTGCCAGCAGTTCCGGGGGGCGGGCCTATGGCTACACCTTC. It encodes CASSSGGRAYGYTF.